This passage covers 27 T cell receptor beta chains from one sample sequenced in a study of T-cell reconstitution after alpha-beta-depleted transplantation in children. Preparing the TCRbeta library involved the use of unique molecular identifiers. TCRdb re-analysed the PCR reads in MiXCR, keeping a single row per CDR3 protein. Among hundreds of thousands of distinct CDR3 sequences, around a tenth were seen once, and the ten largest hold less than 25%. Source: peripheral blood, taken 180 days after TCRalphabeta/CD19-depleted stem cell transplant. These receptors were obtained from a male patient aged 2 to 10 who had a stem cell transplant for chronic granulomatous disease, so the T cells may come from the graft donor.

This clonotype has a count of ten or more. The chain joins TRBV9 to TRBJ1-5; 9 nucleotides line up with TRBD1. The CDR3 is 15 amino acids. Germline values: CDR1 SGDLS, CDR2 YYNGEE. The junction had 2 bases not matched to a gene; V was cut back by 0 bases and J by 4 bases. CDR3 sequence (DNA): TGTGCCAGCAGCGTAGGGACAGGGGAGAATCAGCCCCAGCATTTT. It yields the protein CASSVGTGENQPQHF.

There are many counts of this clonotype. The rearrangement uses TRBV12-3 or TRBV12-4 and TRBJ1-1; D gene unclear. The V end lost 6 bases, the J end lost 1 base, and 9 bases lay between the germline ends. CDR3 size: 13 residues. The CDR3 region is CASRPPTNTEAFF. The DNA of the CDR3 is TGTGCCAGCAGGCCGCCTACGAACACTGAAGCTTTCTTT.

This chain links TRBV6-5 with TRBJ1-2; D may be TRBD1 (5 bases). The CDR3 is 16 amino acids. The germline V and J ends were trimmed by 2 bases and 2 bases, with 15 bases remaining between them. Germline lookup yields CDR1 MNHEY and CDR2 SVGAGI. The CDR3 nucleotides are TGTGCCAGCAGTTACGACCGCCCCGGGACCAACTATGGCTACACCTTC. It is translated as CASSYDRPGTNYGYTF.

This clonotype was seen many times. This chain uses TRBV3-1 with TRBJ2-1; 7 bases are a match to TRBD2. The ends lost 0 bases at V and 6 bases at J; junction bases unmatched: 11. There are 17 residues in the CDR3. Germline CDR1 LGHDT, CDR2 YNNKEL (reference sequence). The CDR3 DNA sequence: TGTGCCAGCAGCCAAGATCCGGCGGGAGTTAAAAGCAATGAGCAGTTCTTC. It translates to CASSQDPAGVKSNEQFF.

At least ten counts were recorded for this clonotype. This chain joins TRBV7-6 and TRBJ2-2, with D uncertain. The CDR3 totals 14 residues. The ends were cut back, 4 bases at V and 5 bases at J, with 11 bases in the middle. Germline loops: CDR1 SGHVS, CDR2 FNYEAQ. The DNA of the CDR3 is TGTGCCAGCAGCTCCTACGAGCGTACCGGGGAGCTGTTTTTT. The encoded protein is CASSSYERTGELFF.

The genes are TRBV5-4 and TRBJ2-3; the match to TRBD1 covers 8 bases. Germline values: CDR1 SGHNT, CDR2 YYREEE (reference sequence). V shed 5 bases and J 2 bases; nucleotides not matched to a gene: 7. The CDR3 runs 15 residues. CDR3 protein: CASRITGGVTDTQYF. In nucleotides, the CDR3 is TGTGCCAGCAGAATCACAGGGGGAGTCACAGATACGCAGTATTTT.

This clonotype was counted at least ten times. J is TRBJ1-5 and V is TRBV20-1; D may be TRBD1 (5 bases). V lost 5 bases and J 3 bases, leaving 17 bases between the germline ends. The germline CDR1 and CDR2 sequences are DFQATT and SNEGSKA (reference sequence). The CDR3 consists of 15 residues. DNA of the CDR3: TGCAGTGCTGGACCTGGGACCAGCCTCAATCAGCCCCAGCATTTT. It encodes CSAGPGTSLNQPQHF.

Many counts were recorded for this clonotype. The chain employs TRBV4-3 and TRBJ2-3; TRBD1 is a possible D gene (6 bases). Per germline, CDR1 LGHNA and CDR2 YSLEER. V gave up 0 bases and J gave up 2 bases, with 15 bases separating them. This CDR3 comprises 17 residues. For the CDR3, the DNA is TGCGCCAGCAGCCAAGATCACCCACAGGGCGACACAGATACGCAGTATTTT. Amino acid sequence: CASSQDHPQGDTDTQYF.

Many counts were recorded for this clonotype. This chain uses TRBV12-3 or TRBV12-4 with TRBJ1-5; D is possibly TRBD1 (6 bases). The CDR3 has 12 amino acids. V lost 6 bases to trimming and J lost 9 bases, with 12 bases between them. CDR3 coding DNA: TGTGCCAGCAGGGGGGCAGCCGGGCCCCAGCATTTT. This encodes CASRGAAGPQHF.

This clonotype was counted many times. The V gene is TRBV11-1, the J gene TRBJ2-1, with TRBD2 matching 7 bases. The CDR3 has 13 residues. Germline lookup yields CDR1 SGHAT and CDR2 FQDESV (reference sequence). Losses at the gene ends were 6 bases for V and 7 bases for J; bases not matched to a gene: 6. For the CDR3, the DNA is TGTGCCAGCAGGGCGGGACTAAAAAATGAGCAGTTCTTC. As protein: CASRAGLKNEQFF. Drawing the rest from reference TRBV11-1 and TRBJ2-1, the complete variable domain is EAEVAQSPRYKITEKSQAVAFWCDPISGHATLYWYRQILGQGPELLVQFQDESVVDDSQLPKDRFSAERLKGVDSTLKIQPAELGDSAMYLCASRAGLKNEQFFGPGTRLTVL.

This clonotype has at least ten counts. CDR3 loop: CASSYPRGGTDTQYF. The DNA of the CDR3 is TGTGCCAGCAGCTACCCTCGGGGAGGCACAGATACGCAGTATTTT. V gene TRBV28 combines with J gene TRBJ2-3; possibly TRBD2 for D (5 bases). V dropped 6 bases and J dropped 1 base, with 14 bases sitting between them. The CDR3 totals 15 residues. In germline, CDR1 is MDHEN, CDR2 SYDVKM.

This clonotype was detected many times. The CDR3 reads CASSWDRGVDEQFF. The CDR3 DNA reads as TGCGCCAGCAGCTGGGACAGGGGGGTCGATGAGCAGTTCTTC. V and J are TRBV5-1 and TRBJ2-1; 11 nucleotides line up with TRBD1. V was clipped by 3 bases and J by 8 bases; unmatched bases: 4. The CDR3 is 14 residues long. CDR1 is SGHRS, CDR2 YFSETQ, per germline.

The table lists this clonotype with many counts. This chain connects TRBV12-3 or TRBV12-4 to TRBJ1-1; D ambiguous. This CDR3 contains 11 residues. V dropped 6 bases and J dropped 7 bases, with 9 bases sitting between them. CDR3 in amino acids: CASRPDSEAFF. CDR3 bases: TGTGCCAGCAGACCTGATAGTGAAGCTTTCTTT.

Ten or more counts support this clonotype. The rearrangement uses TRBV4-2 and TRBJ1-1; no clear D. This CDR3 has 14 residues. Germline loops: CDR1 LGHNA, CDR2 YNFKEQ. Between the trimmed V and J ends, which lost 3 bases and 4 bases, there was a span of 12 bases. The DNA for the CDR3 is TGTGCCAGCAGCCACCCGGGCTCGGGCACTGAAGCTTTCTTT. It is translated as CASSHPGSGTEAFF.

The chain is built from TRBV28 and TRBJ2-1; 15 bases line up with TRBD2. J was trimmed by 3 bases and V by 2 bases; bases with no gene match: 5. CDR3 length: 18 residues. Germline CDR1 and CDR2: MDHEN and SYDVKM. This CDR3 reads CASSLGLAGGPHYNEQFF. The DNA of the CDR3 is TGTGCCAGCAGTTTAGGACTAGCGGGAGGGCCCCACTACAATGAGCAGTTCTTC.

There are many counts of this clonotype. The CDR3 protein is CASSLGTGLGEKLFF. CDR3 in DNA: TGTGCCAGCAGCTTGGGAACAGGGTTGGGTGAAAAACTGTTTTTT. V gene TRBV7-6 combines with J gene TRBJ1-4, with a possible D match to TRBD1 (6 bases). Germline V lookup: CDR1 SGHVS, CDR2 FNYEAQ. The CDR3 is 15 amino acids. Between the trimmed V and J ends, which lost 3 bases and 7 bases, there was a span of 15 bases. Full variable domain (missing parts from reference TRBV7-6 and TRBJ1-4): GAGVSQSPRYKVTKRGQDVALRCDPISGHVSLYWYRQALGQGPEFLTYFNYEAQQDKSGLPNDRFSAERPEGSISTLTIQRTEQRDSAMYRCASSLGTGLGEKLFFGSGTQLSVL.

Ten or more counts support this clonotype. The chain links TRBV9 to TRBJ2-7, with 11 bases matching TRBD2. The CDR3 spans 17 residues. Germline V CDR1 and CDR2: SGDLS, YYNGEE. Trimming took 0 bases from V and 2 from J; bases not matched to a gene: 7. CDR3 in DNA: TGTGCCAGCAGCGTAGGCGCCGGGACTAGCGGTCCCTACGAGCAGTACTTC. As protein: CASSVGAGTSGPYEQYF. Based on the CDR3 plus reference TRBV9 and TRBJ2-7, the full variable domain is DSGVTQTPKHLITATGQRVTLRCSPRSGDLSVYWYQQSLDQGLQFLIQYYNGEERAKGNILERFSAQQFPDLHSELNLSSLELGDSALYFCASSVGAGTSGPYEQYFGPGTRLTVT.

The table lists this clonotype with many counts. V usage is TRBV5-1 and J usage is TRBJ2-1; 10 bases are shared with TRBD1. The CDR3 has 14 amino acids. Per the germline V gene, CDR1 is SGHRS and CDR2 is YFSETQ. Trimming took 2 bases from V and 8 from J; bases not matched to a gene: 4. CDR3 in DNA: TGCGCCAGCAGCTTTGGGACAGGGGAGGATGAGCAGTTCTTC. This translates into CASSFGTGEDEQFF.

This clonotype was recorded many times. The genes are TRBV20-1 and TRBJ2-7; D may be TRBD1 (6 bases). V lost 5 bases, J lost 6 bases, and 11 bases lay in between. Germline loops: CDR1 DFQATT, CDR2 SNEGSKA (reference sequence). CDR3 length equals 11 residues. CDR3 DNA sequence: TGCAGTGCTCTACAGGGAATCGAGCAGTACTTC. Protein product: CSALQGIEQYF.

The chain uses TRBV28 and TRBJ2-7; 8 positions match TRBD1. CDR3 length: 16 residues. Germline CDR1 MDHEN, CDR2 SYDVKM. The junction had 10 bases not matched to a gene; V was cut back by 1 base and J by 5 bases. The CDR3 here is CASSLLGRGRGDEQYF. Here the CDR3 DNA reads TGTGCCAGCAGTTTATTAGGCAGGGGGCGAGGTGACGAGCAGTACTTC.

This clonotype was recorded at least ten times. V is TRBV20-1 and J is TRBJ1-5; no firm D call. Germline CDR1 and CDR2: DFQATT and SNEGSKA (reference sequence). The V end was cut by 0 bases, the J end by 1 base, with 13 bases between. The CDR3 totals 16 residues. The CDR3, as DNA: TGCAGTGCTAGAGATCAAGGTAGTGTGAGCAATCAGCCCCAGCATTTT. It specifies CSARDQGSVSNQPQHF.

This clonotype was observed at least ten times. CDR3 amino acids: CASSPRDRVGQYF. In DNA form, the CDR3 reads TGCGCCAGCAGCCCCCGGGACCGAGTTGGGCAGTACTTC. The rearrangement joins TRBV5-1 to TRBJ2-7; either TRBD1 or TRBD2 may fit D (5 bases each). Looked up from germline, CDR1 is SGHRS and CDR2 is YFSETQ. V shed 4 bases and J shed 9 bases, with 17 bases lying between them. This CDR3 region has 13 residues.

This clonotype was picked up many times. This sequence joins TRBV9 and TRBJ2-7, with D maybe TRBD1 (7 bases). V lost 0 bases to trimming and J lost 4 bases, with 14 bases between them. The V gene's germline CDR1 is SGDLS and CDR2 YYNGEE. The CDR3 loop spans 15 amino acids. The CDR3 nucleotides read TGTGCCAGCAGCGTAGGCCAGGGGGGAACGTACGAGCAGTACTTC. Protein: CASSVGQGGTYEQYF.

This clonotype was seen repeatedly, ten times or more. The chain joins TRBV3-1 to TRBJ1-6, with D hard to call. V lost 3 bases and J lost 10, with 7 bases in between. Germline V lookup: CDR1 LGHDT, CDR2 YNNKEL (reference sequence). The CDR3 spans 12 residues. CDR3 coding DNA: TGTGCCAGCAGCCATACCGACTCACCCCTCCACTTT. Translated, it gives CASSHTDSPLHF.

This clonotype was detected ten times or more. The chain has TRBV11-3 and TRBJ2-7; D unclear. Germline lookup yields CDR1 SGHNT and CDR2 YENEEA. The CDR3 is 15 residues long. The V and J ends lost 3 bases and 5 bases respectively, with 17 bases between them. CDR3 sequence reads: CASSFSPAVRDEQYF. CDR3 bases: TGTGCCAGCAGCTTTTCCCCGGCCGTTCGAGACGAGCAGTACTTC.

This clonotype was counted ten times or more. V gene TRBV12-3 or TRBV12-4 combines with J gene TRBJ1-2; D is perhaps TRBD1 (5 bases). The V and J ends lost 5 bases and 6 bases respectively, with 7 bases between them. The CDR3 length is 11 residues. This CDR3 is CASSQGDGYTF. The CDR3, as DNA: TGTGCCAGCAGTCAAGGGGATGGCTACACCTTC.

This clonotype was observed many times. Germline is not matched at one junction end, which may reflect a read error. The rearrangement uses TRBV24-1 and TRBJ1-1; possibly TRBD1 for D (5 bases). This CDR3 spans 13 amino acids. Per germline, CDR1 KGHDR and CDR2 SFDVKD. The CDR3 DNA reads TGTGCCACCAGCGATTTGGCAGGGTCTGAAGCTTTCTTT. This codes for CATSDLAGSEAFF.